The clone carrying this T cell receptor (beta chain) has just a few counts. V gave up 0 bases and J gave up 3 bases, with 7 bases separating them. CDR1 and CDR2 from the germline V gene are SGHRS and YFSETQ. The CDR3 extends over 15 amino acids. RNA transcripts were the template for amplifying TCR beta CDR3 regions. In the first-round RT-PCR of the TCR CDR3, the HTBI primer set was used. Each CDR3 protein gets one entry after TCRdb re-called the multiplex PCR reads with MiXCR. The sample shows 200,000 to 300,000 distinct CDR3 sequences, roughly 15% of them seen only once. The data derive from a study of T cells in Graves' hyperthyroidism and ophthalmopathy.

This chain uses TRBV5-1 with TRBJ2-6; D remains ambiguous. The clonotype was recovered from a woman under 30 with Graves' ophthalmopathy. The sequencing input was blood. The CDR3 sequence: CASSLGSGGANVLTF. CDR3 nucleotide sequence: TGCGCCAGCAGCTTGGGTTCGGGTGGGGCCAACGTCCTGACTTTC.